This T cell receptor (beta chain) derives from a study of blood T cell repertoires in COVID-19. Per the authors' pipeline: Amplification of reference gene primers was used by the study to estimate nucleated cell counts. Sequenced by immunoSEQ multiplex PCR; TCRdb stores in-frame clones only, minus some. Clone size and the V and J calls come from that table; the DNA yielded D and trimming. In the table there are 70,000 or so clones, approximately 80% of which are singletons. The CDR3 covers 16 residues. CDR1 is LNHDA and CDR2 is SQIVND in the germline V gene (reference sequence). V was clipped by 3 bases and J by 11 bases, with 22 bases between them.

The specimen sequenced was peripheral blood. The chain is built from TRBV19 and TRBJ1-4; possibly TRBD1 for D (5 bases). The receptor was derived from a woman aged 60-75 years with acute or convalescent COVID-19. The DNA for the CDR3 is TGTGCCAGTAGTATCAACGCGGGAAGGGGTGGGCGGAAACTGTTTTTT. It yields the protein CASSINAGRGGRKLFF.